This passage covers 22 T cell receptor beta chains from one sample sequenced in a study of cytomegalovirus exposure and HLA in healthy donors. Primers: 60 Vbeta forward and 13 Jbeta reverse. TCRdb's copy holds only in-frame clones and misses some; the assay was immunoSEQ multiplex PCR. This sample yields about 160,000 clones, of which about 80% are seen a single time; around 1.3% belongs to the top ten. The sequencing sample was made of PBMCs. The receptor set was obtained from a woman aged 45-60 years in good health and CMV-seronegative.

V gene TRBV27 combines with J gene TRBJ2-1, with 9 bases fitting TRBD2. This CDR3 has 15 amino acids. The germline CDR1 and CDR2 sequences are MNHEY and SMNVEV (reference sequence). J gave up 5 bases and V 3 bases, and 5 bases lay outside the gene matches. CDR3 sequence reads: CASSFPASGNNEQFF. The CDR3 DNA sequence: TGTGCCAGCAGTTTCCCCGCTAGCGGGAACAATGAGCAGTTCTTC.

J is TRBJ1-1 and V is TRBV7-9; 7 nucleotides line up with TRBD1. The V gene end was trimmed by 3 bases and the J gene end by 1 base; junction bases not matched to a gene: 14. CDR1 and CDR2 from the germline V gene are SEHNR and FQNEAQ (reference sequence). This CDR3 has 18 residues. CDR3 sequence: CASSFSPGQMLANTEAFF. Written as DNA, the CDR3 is TGTGCCAGCAGCTTTAGTCCGGGACAGATGCTGGCGAACACTGAAGCTTTCTTT.

The CDR3 protein is CASSLATGQGNEKLFF. The CDR3 DNA is TGCGCCAGCAGCTTGGCTACAGGGCAGGGTAATGAAAAACTGTTTTTT. The V gene is TRBV5-1, the J gene TRBJ1-4; D is possibly TRBD1 (6 bases). The CDR3 has 16 amino acids. Germline V gene lookup returns CDR1 SGHRS and CDR2 YFSETQ. Trimming cost V 0 bases and J 4 bases, with 13 bases left between them.

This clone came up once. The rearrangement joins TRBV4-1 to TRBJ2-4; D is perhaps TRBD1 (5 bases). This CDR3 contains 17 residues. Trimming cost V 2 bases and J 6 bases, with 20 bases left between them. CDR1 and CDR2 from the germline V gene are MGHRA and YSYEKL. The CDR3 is CASSQNTGQGQRNIQYF. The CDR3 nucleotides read TGCGCCAGCAGCCAAAACACCGGGCAGGGCCAAAGAAACATTCAGTACTTC.

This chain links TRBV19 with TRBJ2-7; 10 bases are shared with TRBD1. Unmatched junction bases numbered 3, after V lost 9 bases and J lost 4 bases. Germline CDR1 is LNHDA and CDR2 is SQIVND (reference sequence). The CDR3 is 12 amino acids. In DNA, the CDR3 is TGTGCCAGACCGGGACAGGGGTACGAGCAGTACTTC. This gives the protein CARPGQGYEQYF.

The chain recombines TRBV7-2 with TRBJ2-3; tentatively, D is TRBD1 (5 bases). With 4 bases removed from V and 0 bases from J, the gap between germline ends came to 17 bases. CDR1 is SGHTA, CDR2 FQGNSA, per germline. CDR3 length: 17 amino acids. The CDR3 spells CASSSLLGPSSTDTQYF. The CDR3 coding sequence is TGTGCCAGCAGCTCCCTGTTGGGGCCCTCTAGCACAGATACGCAGTATTTT.

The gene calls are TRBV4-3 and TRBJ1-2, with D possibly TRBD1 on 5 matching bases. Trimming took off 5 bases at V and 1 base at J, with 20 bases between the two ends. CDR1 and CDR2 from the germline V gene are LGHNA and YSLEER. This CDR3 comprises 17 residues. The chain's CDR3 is CASSTWWVRDCNYGYTF. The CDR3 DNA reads TGCGCCAGCAGCACCTGGTGGGTCCGGGACTGTAACTATGGCTACACCTTC.

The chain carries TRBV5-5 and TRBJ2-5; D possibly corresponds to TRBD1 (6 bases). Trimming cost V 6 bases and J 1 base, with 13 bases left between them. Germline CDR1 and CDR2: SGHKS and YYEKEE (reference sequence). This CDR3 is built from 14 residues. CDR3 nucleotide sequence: TGTGCCAGCAACCGTGGGGGCCTCCAAGAGACCCAGTACTTC. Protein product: CASNRGGLQETQYF.

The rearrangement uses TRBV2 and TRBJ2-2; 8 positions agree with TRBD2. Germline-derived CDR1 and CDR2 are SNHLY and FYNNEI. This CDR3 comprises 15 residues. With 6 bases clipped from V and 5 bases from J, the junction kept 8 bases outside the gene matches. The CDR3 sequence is CASRGGSGGTGELFF. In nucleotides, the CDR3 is TGTGCCAGCAGGGGAGGGAGCGGGGGAACCGGGGAGCTGTTTTTT.

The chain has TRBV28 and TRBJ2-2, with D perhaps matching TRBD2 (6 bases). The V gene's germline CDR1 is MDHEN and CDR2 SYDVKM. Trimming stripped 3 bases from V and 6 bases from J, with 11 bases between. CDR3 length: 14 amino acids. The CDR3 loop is CASSFYPGAGELFF. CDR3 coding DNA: TGTGCCAGCAGTTTCTATCCGGGGGCCGGGGAGCTGTTTTTT.

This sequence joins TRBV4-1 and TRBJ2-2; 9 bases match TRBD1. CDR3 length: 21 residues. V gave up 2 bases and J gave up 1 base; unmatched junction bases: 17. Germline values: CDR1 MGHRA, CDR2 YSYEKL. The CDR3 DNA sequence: TGCGCCAGCAGCCAACCGCCGTGGGATCTGGGGACAGGGAGGAACACCGGGGAGCTGTTTTTT. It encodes CASSQPPWDLGTGRNTGELFF.

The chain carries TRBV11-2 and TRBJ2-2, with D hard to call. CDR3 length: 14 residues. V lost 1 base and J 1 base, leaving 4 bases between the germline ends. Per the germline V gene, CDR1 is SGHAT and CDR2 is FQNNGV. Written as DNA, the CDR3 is TGTGCCAGCAGCTTAGGACAGAACACCGGGGAGCTGTTTTTT. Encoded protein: CASSLGQNTGELFF.

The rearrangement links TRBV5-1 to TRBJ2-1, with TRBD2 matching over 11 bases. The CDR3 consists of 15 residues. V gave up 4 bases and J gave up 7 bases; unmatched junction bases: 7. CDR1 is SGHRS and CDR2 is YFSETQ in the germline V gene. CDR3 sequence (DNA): TGCGCCAGCAGCGTTACTAGCGGGAGTGGGAATGAGCAGTTCTTC. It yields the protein CASSVTSGSGNEQFF.

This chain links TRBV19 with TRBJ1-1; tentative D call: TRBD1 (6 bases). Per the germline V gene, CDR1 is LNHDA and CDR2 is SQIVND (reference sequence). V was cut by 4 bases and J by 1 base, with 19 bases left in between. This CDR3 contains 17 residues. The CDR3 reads CASSTRQAEVGNTEAFF. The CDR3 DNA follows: TGTGCCAGTAGTACTAGACAGGCTGAGGTAGGGAACACTGAAGCTTTCTTT. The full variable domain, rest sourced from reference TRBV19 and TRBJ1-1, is DGGITQSPKYLFRKEGQNVTLSCEQNLNHDAMYWYRQDPGQGLRLIYYSQIVNDFQKGDIAEGYSVSREKKESFPLTVTSAQKNPTAFYLCASSTRQAEVGNTEAFFGQGTRLTVV.

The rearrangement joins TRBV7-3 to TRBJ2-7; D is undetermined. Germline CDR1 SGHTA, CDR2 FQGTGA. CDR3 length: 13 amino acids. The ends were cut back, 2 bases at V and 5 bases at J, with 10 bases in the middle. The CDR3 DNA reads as TGTGCCAGCAGCTTACAGGTCGGCGACGAGCAGTACTTC. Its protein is CASSLQVGDEQYF.

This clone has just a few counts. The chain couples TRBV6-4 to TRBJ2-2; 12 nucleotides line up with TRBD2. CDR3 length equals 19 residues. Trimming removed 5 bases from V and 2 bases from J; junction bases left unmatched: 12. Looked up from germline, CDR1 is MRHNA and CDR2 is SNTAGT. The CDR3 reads CASSQFRLAGVPNTGELFF. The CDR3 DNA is TGTGCCAGCAGTCAATTTAGACTAGCGGGAGTTCCCAACACCGGGGAGCTGTTTTTT.

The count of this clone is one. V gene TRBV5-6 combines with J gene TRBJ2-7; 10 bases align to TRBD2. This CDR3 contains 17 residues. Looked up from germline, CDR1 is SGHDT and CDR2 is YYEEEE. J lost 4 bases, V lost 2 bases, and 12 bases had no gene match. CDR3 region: CASSLRRSGGVFYEQYF. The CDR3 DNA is TGTGCCAGCAGCTTACGGAGGAGCGGGGGGGTATTTTACGAGCAGTACTTC.

In DNA, the CDR3 is TGTGCCATCAGTGAACAACTCCTAAGGGGCGCCGTGGTAGGCGAGCAGTACTTC. It encodes CAISEQLLRGAVVGEQYF. This rearrangement joins TRBV10-3 to TRBJ2-7, with D tentatively TRBD1 (5 bases). Germline CDR1 reads ENHRY; CDR2 reads SYGVKD. The CDR3 is 18 amino acids. The V end was cut by 3 bases, the J end by 6 bases, with 27 bases between.

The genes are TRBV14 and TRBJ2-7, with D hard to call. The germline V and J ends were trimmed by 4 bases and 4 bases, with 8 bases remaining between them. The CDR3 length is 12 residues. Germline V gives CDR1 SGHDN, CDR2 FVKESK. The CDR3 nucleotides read TGTGCCAGCAGCCCAGTCTCTTACGAGCAGTACTTC. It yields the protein CASSPVSYEQYF.

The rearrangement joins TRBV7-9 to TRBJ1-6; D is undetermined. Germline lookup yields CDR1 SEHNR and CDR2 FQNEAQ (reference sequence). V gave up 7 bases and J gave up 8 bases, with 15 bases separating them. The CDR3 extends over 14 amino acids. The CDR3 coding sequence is TGTGCCAGCAACTTGAGGGCTTTAGATTCACCCCTCCACTTT. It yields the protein CASNLRALDSPLHF.

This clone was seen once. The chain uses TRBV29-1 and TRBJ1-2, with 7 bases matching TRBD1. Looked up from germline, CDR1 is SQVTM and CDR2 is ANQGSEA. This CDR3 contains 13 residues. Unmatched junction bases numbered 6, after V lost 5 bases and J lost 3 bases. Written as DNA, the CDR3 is TGCAGCGTTCGACGAACAGGGGACTATGGCTACACCTTC. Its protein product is CSVRRTGDYGYTF.

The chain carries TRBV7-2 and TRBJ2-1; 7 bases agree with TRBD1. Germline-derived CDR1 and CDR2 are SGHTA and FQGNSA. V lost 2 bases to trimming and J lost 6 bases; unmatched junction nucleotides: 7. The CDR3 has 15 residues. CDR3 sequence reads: CASSLRPGTVNEQFF. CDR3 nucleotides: TGTGCCAGCAGCTTACGTCCCGGGACAGTCAATGAGCAGTTCTTC.